These 5 T cell receptor beta chains came from one sample sequenced in a study of Ad26.COV2.S vaccination and SARS-CoV-2 variants. Measured with immunoSEQ multiplex PCR; TCRdb has only the in-frame clones, and not every one. The sample records 410,000 or so clones, 75% to 95% being singletons. Treatment in this sample: roughly 20 received Ad26.COV2.S at low or high dose, single or two shots; roughly 5 received placebo; per-sample allocation not given. Vaccine and placebo recipients were sampled on day 63 after the first injection. This specimen was peripheral blood, taken in a trial of Ad26.COV2.S vaccine versus placebo. The receptors shown here come from a person aged 18 to 59 who received the Ad26.COV2.S COVID-19 vaccine or a placebo.

This clone has only one observation. V gene TRBV2 combines with J gene TRBJ1-2, with D tentatively TRBD1 (5 bases). The germline V gene encodes CDR1 SNHLY and CDR2 FYNNEI. This CDR3 spans 12 amino acids. Trimming shortened V by 7 bases and J by 2 bases, and 8 bases separated the two germline ends. DNA for the CDR3: TGTGCCAGCACAGAGGGGAACTATGGCTACACCTTC. Its translation is CASTEGNYGYTF.

The rearrangement links TRBV4-2 to TRBJ1-4; 8 bases are shared with TRBD1. Germline CDR1 and CDR2: LGHNA and YNFKEQ. V shed 0 bases and J 12 bases; nucleotides not matched to a gene: 0. CDR3 length: 12 residues. The CDR3, as DNA: TGTGCCAGCAGCCAAGAACAGGGGGAACTGTTTTTT. Translated, it gives CASSQEQGELFF.

The rearrangement uses TRBV6-2 or TRBV6-3 and TRBJ2-7; D uncertain. CDR3 length equals 12 residues. Germline CDR1 and CDR2: MNHEY and SVGEGT. V lost 5 bases and J lost 0, with 5 bases in between. CDR3 DNA: TGTGCCAGCAGTCAATTCTCCTACGAGCAGTACTTC. It specifies CASSQFSYEQYF.

DNA for the CDR3: TGTGCCAGTAGCTCACAGGGGGCGCTTTCAGATACGCAGTATTTT. Protein product: CASSSQGALSDTQYF. This chain links TRBV19 with TRBJ2-3, with TRBD1 matching over 9 bases. V gave up 6 bases and J gave up 4 bases; unmatched junction bases: 8. This CDR3 is built from 15 residues. Per the germline V gene, CDR1 is LNHDA and CDR2 is SQIVND (reference sequence).

This clone was observed a single time. This chain connects TRBV14 to TRBJ2-2; D possibly corresponds to TRBD1 (5 bases). CDR1 is SGHDN and CDR2 is FVKESK in the germline V gene. V gave up 5 bases and J gave up 7 bases, with 8 bases separating them. The CDR3 extends over 12 amino acids. Here the CDR3 DNA reads TGTGCCAGCAGCGCCAGGGTCGGGGAGCTGTTTTTT. Translation gives CASSARVGELFF. Complete variable domain (other parts from reference TRBV14 and TRBJ2-2): EAGVTQFPSHSVIEKGQTVTLRCDPISGHDNLYWYRRVMGKEIKFLLHFVKESKQDESGMPNNRFLAERTGGTYSTLKVQPAELEDSGVYFCASSARVGELFFGEGSRLTVL.